The rows below give T cell receptor beta chains drawn from one sample of a study of chemoradiotherapy in HPV16-positive cancers. TCRdb's table, derived via immunoSEQ multiplex PCR, lists solely in-frame clones and lacks some. The table lists under 15,000 clones, 85% to 90% of them singletons. The source material was blood, sampled from a patient who underwent chemoradiotherapy. Receptors were obtained from a human donor with HPV-associated anogenital cancer. Each CDR3 is given with its conserved first and last residue. Each record gives: clone size, D gene, V gene, J gene, CDR3 DNA, CDR3 protein. A D gene is named only where the DNA matches it firmly. Rows give clone size only sometimes, using once, few, many, or a class for an expanded clone.

clone size: .
D gene: TRBD1
V gene: TRBV7-9
J gene: TRBJ1-2
CDR3 DNA: TGTGCCAGCAGCCGACAGGGGGGAGATGGCTACACCTTC
CDR3 protein: CASSRQGGDGYTF

clone size: .
D gene: TRBD1
V gene: TRBV4-2
J gene: TRBJ1-3
CDR3 DNA: TGTGCCAGCAGCCCCAGGGGGGGGTCCACTGGAAACACCATATATTTT
CDR3 protein: CASSPRGGSTGNTIYF

clone size: .
D gene: .
V gene: TRBV27
J gene: TRBJ1-6
CDR3 DNA: TGTGCCAGCAGTCGGGCCGGCTCCTATAATTCACCCCTCCACTTT
CDR3 protein: CASSRAGSYNSPLHF

clone size: few
D gene: .
V gene: TRBV5-1
J gene: TRBJ2-5
CDR3 DNA: TGCGCCAGCAGCTTGAAAGGGCAGGGAGAGACCCAGTACTTC
CDR3 protein: CASSLKGQGETQYF

clone size: .
D gene: .
V gene: TRBV11-3
J gene: TRBJ2-2
CDR3 DNA: TGTGCCAGCAGCTTGAGGGACCCCGGGGAGCTGTTTTTT
CDR3 protein: CASSLRDPGELFF

clone size: .
D gene: .
V gene: TRBV7-6
J gene: TRBJ1-1
CDR3 DNA: TGTGCCAGCAGCATAGGTAATGGGCACACTGAAGCTTTCTTT
CDR3 protein: CASSIGNGHTEAFF

clone size: .
D gene: .
V gene: TRBV4-1
J gene: TRBJ1-5
CDR3 DNA: TGCGCCAGCAGCCAAGATCTGAGCAATCAGCCCCAGCATTTT
CDR3 protein: CASSQDLSNQPQHF

clone size: .
D gene: .
V gene: TRBV6-5
J gene: TRBJ1-2
CDR3 DNA: TGTGCCAGCAGTTACTCCTCGGCAGGGTTCGGCTATGGCTACACCTTC
CDR3 protein: CASSYSSAGFGYGYTF

clone size: .
D gene: .
V gene: TRBV19
J gene: TRBJ2-2
CDR3 DNA: TGTGCCAGTAGTAATCTCGAAGACTTGAACACCGGGGAGCTGTTTTTT
CDR3 protein: CASSNLEDLNTGELFF

clone size: .
D gene: TRBD1
V gene: TRBV6-1
J gene: TRBJ1-1
CDR3 DNA: TGTGCCAGCAGTGCCGACCCGGGACAGGGGATAAGAGGGACTGAAGCTTTCTTT
CDR3 protein: CASSADPGQGIRGTEAFF

clone size: .
D gene: .
V gene: TRBV5-4
J gene: TRBJ2-6
CDR3 DNA: TGTGCCAGCAGCTACCCCTCCATGGCCGGGGCCAACGTCCTGACTTTC
CDR3 protein: CASSYPSMAGANVLTF

clone size: .
D gene: .
V gene: TRBV6-1
J gene: TRBJ1-2
CDR3 DNA: TGTGCCTCGGCTCGACAGACGCAAGGCTACACCTTC
CDR3 protein: CASARQTQGYTF

clone size: .
D gene: .
V gene: TRBV7-9
J gene: TRBJ1-6
CDR3 DNA: TGTGCCAGCAGCCTCTTTGATTCACCCCTCCACTTT
CDR3 protein: CASSLFDSPLHF

clone size: .
D gene: TRBD1
V gene: TRBV14
J gene: TRBJ2-5
CDR3 DNA: TGTGCCAGCAGCCCGCGAGGGCAGGGGGCAGAGACCCAGTACTTC
CDR3 protein: CASSPRGQGAETQYF

clone size: .
D gene: .
V gene: TRBV9
J gene: TRBJ2-1
CDR3 DNA: TGTGCCAGCAGCCCCGAGGGCCGAAACAATGAGCAGTTCTTC
CDR3 protein: CASSPEGRNNEQFF

clone size: .
D gene: .
V gene: TRBV5-5
J gene: TRBJ2-1
CDR3 DNA: TGTGCCAGCAGCTTATCGAACACTAGGGCCGTTTACAATGAGCAGTTCTTC
CDR3 protein: CASSLSNTRAVYNEQFF

clone size: once
D gene: .
V gene: TRBV27
J gene: TRBJ2-1
CDR3 DNA: TGTGCCAGCAGGGAGGGTCGGGGGGCGTCCTACAATGAGCAGTTCTTC
CDR3 protein: CASREGRGASYNEQFF

clone size: .
D gene: TRBD2
V gene: TRBV19
J gene: TRBJ2-5
CDR3 DNA: TGTGCCAGTAGTATGACCGGGACTAGGAGCGTGGCCCAGTACTTC
CDR3 protein: CASSMTGTRSVAQYF

clone size: .
D gene: .
V gene: TRBV5-1
J gene: TRBJ1-2
CDR3 DNA: TGCGCCAGCAGCTTGGTGAGCTTCCAGGGTGGCTACACCTTC
CDR3 protein: CASSLVSFQGGYTF

clone size: once
D gene: .
V gene: TRBV7-6
J gene: TRBJ1-6
CDR3 DNA: TGTGCCAGCAGCTTCTCAGATAATTCACCCCTCCACTTT
CDR3 protein: CASSFSDNSPLHF

clone size: once
D gene: .
V gene: TRBV6-1
J gene: TRBJ1-1
CDR3 DNA: TGTGCCAGCAGTGAAAGAAGGGGCACTGAAGCTTTCTTT
CDR3 protein: CASSERRGTEAFF

clone size: .
D gene: TRBD2
V gene: TRBV7-9
J gene: TRBJ2-3
CDR3 DNA: TGTGCCAGCAGCCTGCTAGCGGGGGGCACAGATACGCAGTATTTT
CDR3 protein: CASSLLAGGTDTQYF

clone size: .
D gene: TRBD1
V gene: TRBV9
J gene: TRBJ1-3
CDR3 DNA: TGTGCCAGCAGCGTAGGGGCTGGGACAGGGGGAAACACCATATATTTT
CDR3 protein: CASSVGAGTGGNTIYF

clone size: .
D gene: TRBD1
V gene: TRBV6-6
J gene: TRBJ1-1
CDR3 DNA: TGTGCCAGCAGTTGGGACAGGGGGCGCGGGGCTGAAGCTTTCTTT
CDR3 protein: CASSWDRGRGAEAFF

clone size: .
D gene: .
V gene: TRBV7-6
J gene: TRBJ2-4
CDR3 DNA: TGTGCCAGCAGCGCAGGGCCCAAAAACATTCAGTACTTC
CDR3 protein: CASSAGPKNIQYF

clone size: .
D gene: .
V gene: TRBV2
J gene: TRBJ2-3
CDR3 DNA: TGTGCCAGCAGCGCGCCCGACAATACGCAGTATTTT
CDR3 protein: CASSAPDNTQYF

clone size: .
D gene: TRBD2
V gene: TRBV5-8
J gene: TRBJ2-3
CDR3 DNA: TGTGCCAGCCCGGGGGGGTACCTACTACAAACAGATACGCAGTATTTT
CDR3 protein: CASPGGYLLQTDTQYF

clone size: .
D gene: TRBD2
V gene: TRBV14
J gene: TRBJ2-1
CDR3 DNA: TGTGCCAGCAGCTTACCTAGCGGGGGGAGGAATGAGCAGTTCTTC
CDR3 protein: CASSLPSGGRNEQFF

clone size: .
D gene: .
V gene: TRBV4-1
J gene: TRBJ1-1
CDR3 DNA: TGCGCCAGCAGCCAAGAACAGGGGAACACTGAAGCTTTCTTT
CDR3 protein: CASSQEQGNTEAFF